This entry is about one TCR beta chain. No cognate antigen has been identified for it. No much larger clone exists at a distance of one base, and base qualities are not known. Preparation of the library involved PCR. At the Johns Hopkins FTIC core, DNA from the cultured CD4+ T cells underwent TCR sequencing with the Oncomine TCR Beta short-read assay. Genomic DNA was extracted from the cultured CD4+ T cells with the QIAamp micro DNA kit. Oncomine TCR Beta libraries from cultured CD4+ T cells were pooled with unique dual indexes and sequenced on an Illumina iSeq 100. The published analysis was carried out like this. Non-productive sequences were removed, and CDR3s that did not start with C, did not end with F or W, or were shorter than 7 amino acids were discarded. Antigen-specific clonotypes were identified using the MANAFEST web application through comparison of peptide-stimulated wells with reference and other culture wells. An FDR below 0.05, an odds ratio above 5, and a productive frequency above 0.1% in at least two of three replicate wells were required for clones to be considered positive. Cross-reactive clonotypes were defined as significantly expanded in both SARS-CoV-2 spike wells and at least one common cold coronavirus spike condition. Levenshtein distances (stringdist) and unrooted phylogenetic trees (ape) in R version 3.6.1 were used to assess CDR3 homology. The public sequencing data were trimmed at Q25 with fastp and processed into clonotypes with MiXCR by TCRdb, which kept only in-frame beta chains. Identical CDR3 proteins give one entry, which carries the most common genes and DNA. TCRdb, not the authors, supplied the V and J calls. Within this sample are roughly 7,900 distinct CDR3 sequences, with around 38% of them counted one time only. The top ten clonotypes cover about a sixth of the sample.

This specimen comes from a study of vaccination and CD4 T cells after COVID-19 (dated by TCRdb to between 2021 and 2023). About the study as a whole: Six males and four females were included in the convalescent cohort, with two Hispanic individuals, seven Caucasians, two Asians and one multiracial person represented. Each participant got two doses of either the Pfizer-BioNTech BNT162b2 vaccine (n=8) or the Moderna mRNA-1273 vaccine (n=2). Post-COVID blood samples from convalescent patients were collected a median of approximately 100 days after diagnosis, with a range of roughly 30 to 161 days. Post-vaccine blood samples were taken a median of approximately 70 days after the second vaccine dose, with a range of roughly 14 to 250 days. For stimulating the cultures, overlapping spike peptide pools were used, derived from SARS-CoV-2 as well as from the common cold coronaviruses HCoV-NL63, HCoV-OC43 and HCoV-229E. In control cultures, a CEFX viral epitope pool was used as positive control, an HIV-1 Nef peptide pool was used as negative control, or no peptide was added. The spike-specific CD4+ TCR repertoire was compared before and after mRNA vaccination in over nine COVID-19 convalescent patients and a few infection-naive healthy vaccine recipients. In an earlier paper using these donors, memory CD4+ T cell crossreactivity between SARS-CoV-2 and common cold coronavirus spike proteins was assessed at the TCR clonotype level. Overall study outcomes, separate from this receptor: Relatively few convalescent patients were included in the study, and early timepoints after natural infection were not analyzed. Of the vaccine-specific clones found in convalescent patients, nearly all (304 of 307) were mono-reactive for SARS-CoV-2 spike instead of being cross-reactive with common cold coronaviruses. Among the post-vaccine SARS-CoV-2-reactive clones in convalescent patients, a median approximately 90% showed up only after vaccination, which suggests vaccine-specific priming. The median number of SARS-CoV-2-reactive clonotypes rose from under 25 after infection to 35 to 45 after vaccination, but the change was not significant.

Germline trimming: 6 bases from V, 2 bases from J; junction bases outside gene matches: 5. Its CDR3 holds 13 amino acids, cysteine through phenylalanine. Kept here is only the CDR3 DNA, which spans 39 bases and is read in frame from base 1. CDR1 is given as SGHRS and CDR2 as YFSETQ, both from the germline V gene. The sample's treatment or condition, from its label and the paper: approximately 11-day PBMC culture with coronavirus spike peptide pools or control peptides (ViraFEST assay). CD4+ T cells from unexposed donors were collected before the COVID-19 pandemic (2011-2018). The ViraFEST assay, used in the study, expanded antigen-specific T cells with peptide pools and then identified the expanded clonotypes through TCR sequencing. Two million PBMCs per well were cultured in IMDM with about 5% human AB serum and about 9.2 IU/ml IL-2, plus 10 ug/ml peptide pools. Half of the culture medium was replaced with fresh IL-2-containing medium on days 3 and 7. CD4+ T cells were isolated after roughly 9 days of culture through negative selection using the EasySep CD4+ T cell isolation kit. As cell number allowed, CD4+ T cells from unexposed donors were tested for reactivity to SARS-CoV-2 S and N and to four common cold coronavirus spike pools. PBMCs were separated from whole blood using Ficoll-Paque Plus gradient centrifugation and then either used fresh or cryopreserved at -140C. Triplicate wells were generally used for each culture condition. The leukapheresis product used for the unexposed donors was purchased from a commercial source.

Source material: CD4+ T cells from blood, cultured in vitro. This sequence was found in a human donor in good health. Recombination joined TRBV5-1 with TRBJ2-7; 7 middle bases align to TRBD2. CDR3 region: CASTPAGTYEQYF. DNA sequence: TGCGCCAGCACCCCAGCGGGGACCTACGAGCAGTACTTC.